This T cell receptor beta chain originates from a study of OX40 agonist ivuxolimab in advanced cancers. The study sampled blood at baseline, cycle 4 day 1, and cycle 7 day 1. CDR1 is MDHEN and CDR2 is SYDVKM in the germline V gene. Losses at the gene ends were 6 bases for V and 4 bases for J; bases not matched to a gene: 8. There are 14 residues in the CDR3. Using immunoSEQ multiplex PCR, the repertoire was profiled, and TCRdb retains in-frame clones only, with some absent. The sample yields tens of thousands of clones, 70% to 90% seen once. In this sample, this clone turned up a few times. The receptor comes from an adult with an advanced solid tumor such as melanoma, head and neck, liver or kidney cancer. The V call is TRBV28, the J call TRBJ1-1; 7 bases map to TRBD1. The sequences come from CD4+ or CD8+ T cells sorted from blood, collected in a trial of the OX40 agonist ivuxolimab. The CDR3 region is CASSPTGAVTEAFF. The DNA for the CDR3 is TGTGCCAGCAGCCCTACAGGGGCCGTCACTGAAGCTTTCTTT.